One sample yielded the 3 T cell receptor beta chains listed below, sequenced in a study of blood T cell repertoires in COVID-19. Some clones are missing from TCRdb's copy, which holds only in-frame ones; the method was immunoSEQ multiplex PCR. Of 140,000 to 150,000 clones listed, approximately 85% are singletons. Sequenced material: peripheral blood. These receptors all come from a human donor with acute or convalescent COVID-19. The donor label of this sample is uncertain.

The chain carries TRBV6-2 or TRBV6-3 and TRBJ1-5; no clear D. V was trimmed by 0 bases and J by 6 bases, leaving 12 bases between them. CDR3 length equals 15 residues. Per germline, CDR1 MNHEY and CDR2 SVGEGT. The CDR3 region is CASSYSRQRGQPQHF. In DNA form, the CDR3 reads TGTGCCAGCAGTTACTCGAGGCAGCGAGGTCAGCCCCAGCATTTT.

This sequence joins TRBV28 and TRBJ1-2; no definite D call. This CDR3 is 14 amino acids long. Per the germline V gene, CDR1 is MDHEN and CDR2 is SYDVKM. V was pared by 6 bases and J by 0 bases, with 11 bases between. Written as DNA, the CDR3 is TGTGCCAGCAGCGCCGGTCGGGCTAACTATGGCTACACCTTC. It is translated as CASSAGRANYGYTF.

The chain carries TRBV7-2 and TRBJ2-1, with TRBD1 as a possible D gene (6 bases). CDR1 is SGHTA and CDR2 is FQGNSA in the germline V gene. V dropped 6 bases and J dropped 2 bases, with 14 bases sitting between them. CDR3 length: 15 amino acids. The CDR3 DNA sequence: TGTGCCAGCAGTTTGGACAGAGCGACCTACAATGAGCAGTTCTTC. It is translated as CASSLDRATYNEQFF.